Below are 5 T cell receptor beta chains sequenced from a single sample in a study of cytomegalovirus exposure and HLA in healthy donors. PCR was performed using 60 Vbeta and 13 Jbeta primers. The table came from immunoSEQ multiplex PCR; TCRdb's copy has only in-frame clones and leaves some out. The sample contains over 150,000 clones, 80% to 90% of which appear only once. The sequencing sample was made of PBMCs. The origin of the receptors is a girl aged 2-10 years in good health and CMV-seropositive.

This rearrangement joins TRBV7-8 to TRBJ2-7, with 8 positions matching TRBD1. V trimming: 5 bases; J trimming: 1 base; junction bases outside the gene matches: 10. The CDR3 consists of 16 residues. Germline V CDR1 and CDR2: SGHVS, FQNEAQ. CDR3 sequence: CASSHLLRQGSYEQYF. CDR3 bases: TGTGCCAGCAGCCATTTACTCAGACAGGGGTCCTACGAGCAGTACTTC.

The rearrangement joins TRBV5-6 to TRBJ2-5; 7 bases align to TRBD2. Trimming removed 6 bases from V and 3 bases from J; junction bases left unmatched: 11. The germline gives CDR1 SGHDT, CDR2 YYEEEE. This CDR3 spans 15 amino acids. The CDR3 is CASTPEGGNKETQYF. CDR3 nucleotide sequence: TGTGCCAGCACCCCGGAGGGAGGGAACAAAGAGACCCAGTACTTC. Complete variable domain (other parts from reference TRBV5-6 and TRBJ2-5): DAGVTQSPTHLIKTRGQQVTLRCSPKSGHDTVSWYQQALGQGPQFIFQYYEEEERQRGNFPDRFSGHQFPNYSSELNVNALLLGDSALYLCASTPEGGNKETQYFGPGTRLLVL.

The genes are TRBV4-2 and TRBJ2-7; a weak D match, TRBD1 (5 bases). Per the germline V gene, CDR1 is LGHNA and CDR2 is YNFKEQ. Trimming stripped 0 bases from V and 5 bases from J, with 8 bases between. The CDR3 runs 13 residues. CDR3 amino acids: CASSQDADNEQYF. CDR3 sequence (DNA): TGTGCCAGCAGCCAAGATGCGGACAACGAGCAGTACTTC.

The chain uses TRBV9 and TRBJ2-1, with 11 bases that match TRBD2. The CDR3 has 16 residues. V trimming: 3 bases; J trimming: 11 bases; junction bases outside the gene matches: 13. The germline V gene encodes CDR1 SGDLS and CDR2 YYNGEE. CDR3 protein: CASSERSGLAAPKQFF. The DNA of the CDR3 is TGTGCCAGCAGCGAACGTTCGGGACTAGCGGCCCCAAAGCAGTTCTTC.

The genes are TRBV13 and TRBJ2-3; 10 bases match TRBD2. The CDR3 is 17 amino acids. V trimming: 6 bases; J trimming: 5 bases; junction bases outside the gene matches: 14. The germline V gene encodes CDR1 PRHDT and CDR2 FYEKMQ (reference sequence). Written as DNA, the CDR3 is TGTGCCAGCAGGAAAGATAGCGGGGGGTTCAGTCAAGATACGCAGTATTTT. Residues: CASRKDSGGFSQDTQYF.